The TCR beta chain under discussion was sequenced for a study of siplizumab effects on memory and regulatory T cells. Libraries were prepared by immunoSEQ multiplex PCR; TCRdb keeps only in-frame clonotypes and omits some of them. Counted here are about 120,000 clones, 90% to 95% occurring once; the ten biggest clones make up over 0.15%. Germline trimming cut 4 bases from V and 6 bases from J; bases unmatched to any gene: 2. Germline CDR1 LNHDA, CDR2 SQIVND (reference sequence). This CDR3 contains 12 residues. Remarks on this clone: The antigen is not known.

Study-wide results and caveats: Left unconfirmed was the suppressive function of proliferating Tregs from siplizumab cultures. The apparent diversity of naive T cells exceeded that of memory cells, and naive T cells seemed to make a major contribution to the alloresponse.

Sample: non-Treg CD4+ T cells sorted from blood. The clonotype comes from a human donor in good health. V usage is TRBV19 and J usage is TRBJ1-2; 7 nucleotides line up with TRBD1. The CDR3 here is CASSRDSDGYTF. Written as DNA, the CDR3 is TGTGCCAGTAGTAGGGACAGTGATGGCTACACCTTC.